Presented here are 22 T cell receptor beta chains from one specimen sequenced in a study of cytomegalovirus exposure and HLA in healthy donors. Primers: 60 Vbeta forward and 13 Jbeta reverse. The assay was immunoSEQ multiplex PCR, and TCRdb's table has in-frame clones only and misses some. The data hold about 140,000 clones, with about 79% observed a single time. The sample consisted of PBMCs. Receptors originate from a female donor in good health and CMV-seropositive.

This chain joins TRBV10-2 and TRBJ2-7; TRBD1 agrees at 9 bases. The germline gives CDR1 WSHSY, CDR2 SAAADI. The CDR3 spans 15 residues. With 5 bases clipped from V and 6 bases from J, the junction kept 11 bases outside the gene matches. CDR3: CASSSYGTGFFEQYF. The DNA for the CDR3 is TGCGCCAGCAGTTCTTATGGGACAGGGTTTTTCGAGCAGTACTTC.

This chain uses TRBV18 with TRBJ1-1, with TRBD1 identical over 8 bases. Germline CDR1 is KGHSH and CDR2 is LQKENI. This CDR3 region has 13 residues. V shed 6 bases, J shed 7 bases, and the junction held 7 bases outside the gene matches. This CDR3 is CASSHDRGREAFF. DNA of the CDR3: TGTGCCAGCTCGCACGACAGGGGCCGTGAAGCTTTCTTT.

The chain couples TRBV13 to TRBJ1-2; 9 bases are a match to TRBD1. CDR3 length equals 13 residues. V was clipped by 9 bases and J by 5 bases; unmatched bases: 7. Looked up from germline, CDR1 is PRHDT and CDR2 is FYEKMQ (reference sequence). CDR3 region: CARRGQGKYGYTF. The CDR3 region has the DNA TGTGCCAGAAGGGGACAGGGTAAGTATGGCTACACCTTC. The whole variable domain, remainder taken from reference TRBV13 and TRBJ1-2, is AAGVIQSPRHLIKEKRETATLKCYPIPRHDTVYWYQQGPGQDPQFLISFYEKMQSDKGSIPDRFSAQQFSDYHSELNMSSLELGDSALYFCARRGQGKYGYTFGSGTRLTVV.

The chain is built from TRBV23-1 and TRBJ2-1; TRBD2 matches 7 bases. TRBV23-1 has ORF status, its function being uncertain. The CDR3 is 14 residues long. The CDR3 region is CRLAATHGYNEQFF. The CDR3 nucleotides read TGCAGACTAGCCGCCACCCACGGGTACAATGAGCAGTTCTTC.

The rearrangement uses TRBV21-1 and TRBJ1-2. TRBV21-1 is a pseudogene segment. The CDR3 length is 13 residues. The CDR3 nucleotides read TGTGCCAGTCCGCTGTTCCCAGCGTATGGCTACACCTTC. Translation: CASPLFPAYGYTF.

V usage is TRBV30 and J usage is TRBJ1-4, with no clear D. The V gene lost 4 bases and the J gene lost 2 bases, with 8 bases spanning the gap. The CDR3 runs 13 residues. CDR1 is GTSNPN and CDR2 is SVGIG in the germline V gene (reference sequence). In DNA, the CDR3 is TGTGCCTGGAACTGGAGGACTAATGAAAAACTGTTTTTT. As protein: CAWNWRTNEKLFF. Full variable domain (missing parts from reference TRBV30 and TRBJ1-4): SQTIHQWPATLVQPVGSPLSLECTVEGTSNPNLYWYRQAAGRGLQLLFYSVGIGQISSEVPQNLSASRPQDRQFILSSKKLLLSDSGFYLCAWNWRTNEKLFFGSGTQLSVL.

The chain has TRBV6-5 and TRBJ1-5, with D possibly being TRBD1 (5 bases). Germline values: CDR1 MNHEY, CDR2 SVGAGI. V was clipped by 2 bases and J by 3 bases, with 8 bases between them. The CDR3 has 14 amino acids. The CDR3 region has the DNA TGTGCCAGCAGTTACGCGGGGCCCAATCAGCCCCAGCATTTT. Translated, it gives CASSYAGPNQPQHF.

This rearrangement joins TRBV28 to TRBJ2-7; a possible D gene is TRBD2 (6 bases). The CDR3 contains 16 residues. Germline assignment: CDR1 MDHEN and CDR2 SYDVKM. Trimming cost V 4 bases and J 5 bases, with 21 bases left between them. The CDR3 region is CASSSPQAGGRHEQYF. The CDR3 DNA reads TGTGCCAGCAGTTCCCCCCAGGCCGGGGGTAGGCACGAGCAGTACTTC.

The chain couples TRBV28 to TRBJ2-7; the D gene is possibly TRBD2 (7 bases). Germline CDR1 MDHEN, CDR2 SYDVKM. This CDR3 contains 14 residues. Trimming shortened V by 8 bases and J by 2 bases, and 16 bases separated the two germline ends. CDR3 coding DNA: TGTGCCAGCTCCATAGGGGGGGGTGCCTACGAGCAGTACTTC. Translation gives CASSIGGGAYEQYF.

The rearrangement joins TRBV7-3 to TRBJ2-3; D possibly corresponds to TRBD2 (6 bases). Trimming left V 3 bases short and J 10 bases short, with 17 bases between. Germline CDR1 SGHTA, CDR2 FQGTGA. This CDR3 is built from 14 residues. The CDR3 sequence: CASSLGGVNGPQYF. DNA for the CDR3: TGTGCCAGCAGCTTGGGCGGGGTAAATGGTCCGCAGTATTTT.

In this sample, this clone turned up once. The chain uses TRBV2 and TRBJ2-5; 8 positions agree with TRBD2. Germline-derived CDR1 and CDR2 are SNHLY and FYNNEI. The J segment lost 4 bases and the V segment lost 2 bases, leaving 12 bases of the junction unmatched. The CDR3 sequence is 17 residues long. The CDR3 sequence: CASSETRTSPSGETQYF. CDR3 in DNA: TGTGCCAGCAGTGAAACCCGGACTAGCCCTTCGGGAGAGACCCAGTACTTC.

The chain employs TRBV2 and TRBJ1-5; 12 bases line up with TRBD1. The CDR3 is 14 residues long. Germline CDR1 reads SNHLY; CDR2 reads FYNNEI. V trimming: 5 bases; J trimming: 9 bases; junction bases outside the gene matches: 5. The CDR3 protein is CASSRDRGRRPQHF. The CDR3 DNA reads TGTGCCAGCAGTCGGGACAGGGGGCGAAGGCCCCAGCATTTT.

V is TRBV28 and J is TRBJ1-1, with a possible D match to TRBD1 (5 bases). Looked up from germline, CDR1 is MDHEN and CDR2 is SYDVKM. The CDR3 contains 12 residues. V lost 8 bases to trimming and J lost 5 bases, with 12 bases between them. The CDR3 DNA reads TGTGCCAGCCTGGCGGGGGGAACTGAAGCTTTCTTT. Protein: CASLAGGTEAFF.

This clone was detected only once. This chain connects TRBV2 to TRBJ2-5; D is possibly TRBD2 (6 bases). CDR3 length equals 14 residues. V dropped 6 bases and J dropped 1 base, with 12 bases sitting between them. The germline CDR1 and CDR2 sequences are SNHLY and FYNNEI. The chain's CDR3 is CASRGTSTQETQYF. Here the CDR3 DNA reads TGTGCCAGCAGAGGAACTAGCACCCAAGAGACCCAGTACTTC.

The chain joins TRBV5-1 to TRBJ2-4, with 12 positions matching TRBD2. CDR3 length: 20 residues. V dropped 0 bases and J dropped 0; count of bases not matched to a gene: 10. Germline V gene data show CDR1 as SGHRS and CDR2 as YFSETQ. This chain's CDR3 is CASSLEFTSGGTLAKNIQYF. CDR3 in DNA: TGCGCCAGCAGCTTGGAATTTACTAGCGGGGGGACCCTAGCCAAAAACATTCAGTACTTC.

The chain links TRBV9 to TRBJ2-7, with 7 bases lining up with TRBD2. J lost 9 bases, V lost 0 bases, and 6 bases had no gene match. This CDR3 has 13 residues. CDR1 SGDLS and CDR2 YYNGEE come from the germline V gene. CDR3 region: CASSVEAGAVQYF. CDR3 sequence (DNA): TGTGCCAGCAGCGTAGAGGCGGGAGCGGTGCAGTACTTC.

This clone was picked up a small number of times. This chain joins TRBV5-4 and TRBJ2-6; D is perhaps TRBD1 (6 bases). V lost 10 bases and J 0 bases, leaving 17 bases between the germline ends. Germline lookup yields CDR1 SGHNT and CDR2 YYREEE (reference sequence). CDR3 length: 16 residues. The CDR3 region has the DNA TGTGCCGGAGACCGGGACATCAGCTCTGGGGCCAACGTCCTGACTTTC. Translated: CAGDRDISSGANVLTF.

The rearrangement joins TRBV5-1 to TRBJ2-7; TRBD2 aligns across 12 bases. The CDR3 runs to 17 residues. Germline CDR1 reads SGHRS; CDR2 reads YFSETQ. After removal of 0 bases from V and 2 bases from J, the junction contained 6 bases not matched to a gene. The CDR3 DNA is TGCGCCAGCAGCTTGGGGACTAGCGGGACCTTAACCTACGAGCAGTACTTC. Protein: CASSLGTSGTLTYEQYF.

The chain carries TRBV15 and TRBJ2-5; 8 bases agree with TRBD2. The ends lost 8 bases at V and 5 bases at J; junction bases unmatched: 7. Germline V gives CDR1 LNHNV, CDR2 YYDKDF (reference sequence). The CDR3 totals 13 residues. The CDR3 region is CATERELGETQYF. The CDR3 DNA reads TGTGCCACCGAGCGGGAGCTGGGTGAGACCCAGTACTTC.

The V gene is TRBV6-5, the J gene TRBJ2-1; no clear D. The CDR3 contains 15 residues. V lost 7 bases and J lost 0, with 13 bases in between. Germline V gene lookup returns CDR1 MNHEY and CDR2 SVGAGI. In DNA, the CDR3 is TGTGCCAGCACCCTCCGACGGAGCTCCTACAATGAGCAGTTCTTC. Protein product: CASTLRRSSYNEQFF.

This chain joins TRBV7-2 and TRBJ2-1; TRBD2 agrees at 9 bases. The germline CDR1 and CDR2 sequences are SGHTA and FQGNSA. The CDR3 consists of 15 residues. V dropped 5 bases and J dropped 4; count of bases not matched to a gene: 6. In DNA form, the CDR3 reads TGTGCCAGCAGCCAAGCGGGGGGCGGTTACAATGAGCAGTTCTTC. This translates into CASSQAGGGYNEQFF.

J is TRBJ1-6 and V is TRBV2, with a weak D call TRBD1 (6 bases). Germline V gene sequence: CDR1 SNHLY, CDR2 FYNNEI. This CDR3 is 12 amino acids long. The germline V and J ends were trimmed by 5 bases and 10 bases, with 9 bases remaining between them. CDR3 sequence (DNA): TGTGCCAGCAGTACAGGGTCCTCACCCCTCCACTTT. Amino acids: CASSTGSSPLHF.